These 28 T cell receptor beta chains share one sample of origin, sequenced in a study of cytomegalovirus exposure and HLA in healthy donors (dated by TCRdb to about 2017). The library was produced with the immunoSEQ multiplex PCR assay. The immuneACCESS repertoire file appears here via TCRdb, limited to in-frame rearrangements. These files lack a portion of the clones; in checked studies, under half of the deficit traces to unresolved V genes, and the cause of the others is not known. Here the sample has 45,000 to 70,000 clones; roughly 90% occur a single time. The leading ten clones occupy 0.85% to 1.2% of the sample. The sequenced sample was PBMCs. Source of these receptors: a young man in good health and CMV-seronegative.

This rearrangement joins TRBV28 to TRBJ1-1; D is possibly TRBD1 (6 bases). The germline V and J ends were trimmed by 3 bases and 4 bases, with 15 bases remaining between them. The CDR3 is made up of 15 amino acids. CDR1 is MDHEN, CDR2 SYDVKM, per germline. In DNA, the CDR3 is TGTGCCAGCAGTTTGGTAACGGGGGGCAGCACTGAAGCTTTCTTT. Translated: CASSLVTGGSTEAFF.

The chain is built from TRBV7-2 and TRBJ2-5; D is possibly TRBD2 (5 bases). The V end was cut by 4 bases, the J end by 8 bases, with 14 bases between. Germline lookup yields CDR1 SGHTA and CDR2 FQGNSA. The CDR3 contains 13 residues. The CDR3: CASSSMRSGTQYF. In DNA, the CDR3 is TGTGCCAGCAGCTCAATGAGGTCGGGAACCCAGTACTTC.

Here the CDR3 DNA reads TGCGCCAGCAGCCTGCCGGGAGAAAGCGACATTCAGTACTTC. Translated: CASSLPGESDIQYF. The chain is built from TRBV5-1 and TRBJ2-4; possibly TRBD2 for D (6 bases). The CDR3 is 14 amino acids. Germline-derived CDR1 and CDR2 are SGHRS and YFSETQ. The germline V and J ends were trimmed by 4 bases and 8 bases, with 16 bases remaining between them.

The chain recombines TRBV27 with TRBJ2-2; D perhaps matches TRBD2 (5 bases). The V gene's germline CDR1 is MNHEY and CDR2 SMNVEV (reference sequence). This CDR3 is 14 amino acids long. The ends were cut back, 4 bases at V and 3 bases at J, with 9 bases in the middle. The CDR3 DNA is TGTGCCAGCAGTTCCGGACTTTACACCGGGGAGCTGTTTTTT. As protein: CASSSGLYTGELFF.

The chain has TRBV5-6 and TRBJ2-7; 9 nucleotides align to TRBD1. The CDR3 has 17 amino acids. The junction had 13 bases not matched to a gene; V was cut back by 3 bases and J by 3 bases. Germline CDR1 is SGHDT and CDR2 is YYEEEE. The CDR3 sequence is CASSSSPYWTGDYEQYF. The CDR3 coding sequence is TGTGCCAGCAGCTCTAGCCCCTACTGGACAGGGGACTACGAGCAGTACTTC.

This chain connects TRBV5-4 to TRBJ2-3; 11 bases are shared with TRBD2. Germline CDR1 SGHNT, CDR2 YYREEE (reference sequence). V was clipped by 4 bases and J by 2 bases; unmatched bases: 3. This CDR3 has 15 residues. CDR3 sequence: CASSPGLADTDTQYF. Written as DNA, the CDR3 is TGTGCCAGCAGCCCGGGACTAGCGGACACAGATACGCAGTATTTT.

The V call is TRBV6-1, the J call TRBJ2-1; maybe TRBD2 (5 bases). In germline, CDR1 is MNHNS, CDR2 SASEGT. V lost 7 bases and J 4 bases, leaving 11 bases between the germline ends. The CDR3 spans 13 residues. The CDR3 protein is CASKSGAYNEQFF. The CDR3 coding sequence is TGTGCCAGCAAGAGCGGTGCTTACAATGAGCAGTTCTTC.

The rearrangement uses TRBV4-3 and TRBJ1-1; D is ambiguous. V lost 0 bases and J 4 bases, leaving 9 bases between the germline ends. CDR1 and CDR2 from the germline V gene are LGHNA and YSLEER. There are 14 residues in the CDR3. In nucleotides, the CDR3 is TGCGCCAGCAGCCAAGATTTGGAGGGCACTGAAGCTTTCTTT. Protein product: CASSQDLEGTEAFF.

This rearrangement joins TRBV10-3 to TRBJ2-1, with D possibly TRBD2 on 7 matching bases. The length of the CDR3 is 15 residues. Germline V gene sequence: CDR1 ENHRY, CDR2 SYGVKD. V lost 0 bases and J lost 10, with 16 bases in between. In nucleotides, the CDR3 is TGTGCCATCAGTGAGTCGACTAGGGGGGGGGACGAGCAGTTCTTC. Protein: CAISESTRGGDEQFF.

The V and J genes are TRBV9 and TRBJ2-3; 11 bases line up with TRBD2. The CDR3 length is 17 residues. V was pared by 2 bases and J by 2 bases, with 7 bases of the junction left unmatched. Looked up from germline, CDR1 is SGDLS and CDR2 is YYNGEE. CDR3 sequence reads: CASSVSTSGGNTDTQYF. The CDR3 DNA follows: TGTGCCAGCAGCGTCTCCACTAGCGGGGGAAACACAGATACGCAGTATTTT.

The V and J genes are TRBV28 and TRBJ2-7; 9 positions agree with TRBD1. Germline lookup yields CDR1 MDHEN and CDR2 SYDVKM. The CDR3 runs 15 residues. The junction had 11 bases not matched to a gene; V was cut back by 5 bases and J by 6 bases. CDR3 amino acids: CASSITGGFTGEQYF. The CDR3 DNA sequence: TGTGCCAGCAGTATTACAGGGGGCTTCACCGGCGAGCAGTACTTC.

J is TRBJ2-2 and V is TRBV19; 7 nucleotides align to TRBD1. This CDR3 has 15 residues. Germline V gene lookup returns CDR1 LNHDA and CDR2 SQIVND (reference sequence). V lost 3 bases and J lost 3; bases outside the gene matches: 4. The CDR3 spells CASSISRGHTGELFF. CDR3 in DNA: TGTGCCAGTAGTATTTCTAGGGGGCACACCGGGGAGCTGTTTTTT.

This clone was recorded only once. The chain combines TRBV28 with TRBJ2-1; 12 bases are shared with TRBD2. The CDR3 length is 20 residues. V shed 3 bases and J 0 bases; nucleotides not matched to a gene: 12. Germline loops: CDR1 MDHEN, CDR2 SYDVKM. This CDR3 reads CASSLTSTSGRGSSYNEQFF. Here the CDR3 DNA reads TGTGCCAGCAGTTTGACTTCGACTAGCGGGAGAGGGAGCTCCTACAATGAGCAGTTCTTC.

V gene TRBV11-2 combines with J gene TRBJ2-5; TRBD2 matches 8 bases. J was trimmed by 1 base and V by 2 bases; bases with no gene match: 9. The CDR3 is made up of 17 amino acids. Germline loops: CDR1 SGHAT, CDR2 FQNNGV. The CDR3 reads CASSLRLGLGVQETQYF. DNA of the CDR3: TGTGCCAGCAGCTTAAGATTGGGACTAGGGGTCCAAGAGACCCAGTACTTC.

The chain carries TRBV1 and TRBJ2-3; TRBD2 is the table's D call, not checked against the DNA. TRBV1 represents a pseudogene. The CDR3 spans 20 residues. CDR3 residues: CTSSQDGSALAGVGTDTQYF. CDR3 sequence (DNA): TGCACCAGCAGCCAAGATGGCAGTGCACTAGCGGGAGTGGGCACAGATACGCAGTATTTT.

The V gene is TRBV7-2, the J gene TRBJ1-2; D might be TRBD1 (6 bases). Germline CDR1 SGHTA, CDR2 FQGNSA. CDR3 length: 13 residues. With 5 bases removed from V and 4 bases from J, the gap between germline ends came to 11 bases. CDR3 loop: CASSRQASYGYTF. CDR3 bases: TGTGCCAGCAGCCGACAGGCGTCCTATGGCTACACCTTC.

The rearrangement uses TRBV10-3 and TRBJ1-2; 9 bases align to TRBD1. Germline assignment: CDR1 ENHRY and CDR2 SYGVKD. This CDR3 has 14 amino acids. The ends lost 4 bases at V and 7 bases at J; junction bases unmatched: 7. CDR3 coding DNA: TGTGCCATCAGTGTTCGGACAGGGGAGTCTGGCTACACCTTC. Its translation is CAISVRTGESGYTF.

V gene TRBV6-6 combines with J gene TRBJ1-1; 8 positions agree with TRBD1. The CDR3 has 13 residues. The germline V gene encodes CDR1 MNHNY and CDR2 SVGAGI (reference sequence). With V trimmed by 10 bases and J by 5 bases, 9 bases remained unmatched. CDR3 DNA sequence: TGTGCCATCTCGGACAGGGTTGAAACTGAAGCTTTCTTT. Amino acids: CAISDRVETEAFF.

V is TRBV30 and J is TRBJ2-7; D is possibly TRBD2 (6 bases). The V gene's germline CDR1 is GTSNPN and CDR2 SVGIG (reference sequence). V was pared by 8 bases and J by 3 bases, with 14 bases between. This CDR3 comprises 12 residues. CDR3 residues: CAALKAGYEQYF. The CDR3 DNA reads as TGTGCCGCCCTAAAAGCGGGCTACGAGCAGTACTTC.

V gene TRBV7-2 combines with J gene TRBJ2-6; no definite D call. This CDR3 is built from 15 residues. The germline CDR1 and CDR2 sequences are SGHTA and FQGNSA. The germline V and J ends were trimmed by 1 base and 1 base, with 5 bases remaining between them. The CDR3 sequence: CASSLDRSGANVLTF. The CDR3 DNA follows: TGTGCCAGCAGCTTAGATAGATCTGGGGCCAACGTCCTGACTTTC.

The chain couples TRBV5-4 to TRBJ2-3; no firm D call. The CDR3 is 14 residues long. The germline V gene encodes CDR1 SGHNT and CDR2 YYREEE (reference sequence). V was shortened by 0 bases and J by 3 bases, with 8 bases between the two germline ends. CDR3 bases: TGTGCCAGCAGCTTGGTTACCCGGACAGATACGCAGTATTTT. Translating gives CASSLVTRTDTQYF.

For the CDR3, the DNA is TGCGCCAGCAGTGAGGAGGAACCCCCCGATACGCAGTATTTT. Its protein is CASSEEEPPDTQYF. The chain joins TRBV10-1 to TRBJ2-3; D ambiguous. Between the trimmed V and J ends, which lost 2 bases and 6 bases, there was a span of 12 bases. This CDR3 region has 14 residues. Germline V gene sequence: CDR1 WNHNN, CDR2 SYGVQD (reference sequence).

This sequence joins TRBV11-3 and TRBJ2-7; 7 bases match TRBD2. The CDR3 is 14 residues long. Unmatched junction bases numbered 3, after V lost 2 bases and J lost 2 bases. Germline CDR1 is SGHNT and CDR2 is YENEEA. Here the CDR3 DNA reads TGTGCCAGCAGCTTACGGCGGGAGACCTACGAGCAGTACTTC. Translated: CASSLRRETYEQYF. The variable domain in full, completed from reference TRBV11-3 and TRBJ2-7, reads EAGVVQSPRYKIIEKKQPVAFWCNPISGHNTLYWYLQNLGQGPELLIRYENEEAVDDSQLPKDRFSAERLKGVDSTLKIQPAELGDSAVYLCASSLRRETYEQYFGPGTRLTVT.

The chain uses TRBV13 and TRBJ1-2; D is undetermined. The germline V gene has CDR1 PRHDT and CDR2 FYEKMQ (reference sequence). V was cut by 7 bases and J by 6 bases, with 9 bases left in between. The CDR3 loop spans 11 amino acids. The CDR3 here is CASNPGDGYTF. The DNA of the CDR3 is TGTGCCAGCAACCCCGGGGATGGCTACACCTTC.

V usage is TRBV7-6 and J usage is TRBJ1-1, with 9 bases matching TRBD1. The length of the CDR3 is 14 residues. Germline V gene sequence: CDR1 SGHVS, CDR2 FNYEAQ. With 5 bases clipped from V and 3 bases from J, the junction kept 4 bases outside the gene matches. The CDR3, as DNA: TGTGCCAGCAGCGCGGGACAGGGTCACACTGAAGCTTTCTTT. This sequence encodes CASSAGQGHTEAFF. Full variable domain (missing parts from reference TRBV7-6 and TRBJ1-1): GAGVSQSPRYKVTKRGQDVALRCDPISGHVSLYWYRQALGQGPEFLTYFNYEAQQDKSGLPNDRFSAERPEGSISTLTIQRTEQRDSAMYRCASSAGQGHTEAFFGQGTRLTVV.

The genes are TRBV5-5 and TRBJ1-5; D gene ambiguous. Trimming removed 2 bases at V and 2 bases at J, with 8 bases between. This CDR3 contains 14 residues. Looked up from germline, CDR1 is SGHKS and CDR2 is YYEKEE (reference sequence). The CDR3 reads CASSFSQGNQPQHF. CDR3 bases: TGTGCCAGCAGCTTCTCGCAGGGCAATCAGCCCCAGCATTTT.

The chain has TRBV5-1 and TRBJ1-2; D possibly corresponds to TRBD1 (5 bases). This CDR3 contains 12 residues. Trimming shortened V by 4 bases and J by 10 bases, and 14 bases separated the two germline ends. The germline CDR1 and CDR2 sequences are SGHRS and YFSETQ. The chain's CDR3 is CASSASGKDYTF. In DNA form, the CDR3 reads TGCGCCAGCAGCGCGTCAGGGAAAGACTACACCTTC.

This chain uses TRBV2 with TRBJ2-5, with D tentatively TRBD1 (5 bases). Looked up from germline, CDR1 is SNHLY and CDR2 is FYNNEI. The CDR3 contains 14 residues. V dropped 6 bases and J dropped 4 bases, with 15 bases sitting between them. The CDR3 coding sequence is TGTGCCAGCAGCGTTCGTTTCAGGGTAGAGACCCAGTACTTC. Amino acid sequence: CASSVRFRVETQYF. The variable domain in full, with the rest retrieved from reference TRBV2 and TRBJ2-5, is EPEVTQTPSHQVTQMGQEVILRCVPISNHLYFYWYRQILGQKVEFLVSFYNNEISEKSEIFDDQFSVERPDGSNFTLKIRSTKLEDSAMYFCASSVRFRVETQYFGPGTRLLVL.